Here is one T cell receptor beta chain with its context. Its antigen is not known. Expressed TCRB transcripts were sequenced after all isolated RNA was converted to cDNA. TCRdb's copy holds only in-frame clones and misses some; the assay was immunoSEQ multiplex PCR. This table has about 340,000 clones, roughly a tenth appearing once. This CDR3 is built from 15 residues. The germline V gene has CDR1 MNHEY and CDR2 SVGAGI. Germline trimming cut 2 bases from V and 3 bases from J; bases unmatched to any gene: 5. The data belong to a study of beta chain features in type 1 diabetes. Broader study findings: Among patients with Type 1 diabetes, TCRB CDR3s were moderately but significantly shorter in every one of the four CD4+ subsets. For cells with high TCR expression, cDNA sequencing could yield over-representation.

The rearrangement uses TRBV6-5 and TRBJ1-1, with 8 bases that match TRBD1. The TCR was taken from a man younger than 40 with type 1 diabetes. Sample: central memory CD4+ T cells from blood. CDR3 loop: CASSYTHRGDTEAFF. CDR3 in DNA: TGTGCCAGCAGTTACACCCACAGGGGGGACACTGAAGCTTTCTTT.